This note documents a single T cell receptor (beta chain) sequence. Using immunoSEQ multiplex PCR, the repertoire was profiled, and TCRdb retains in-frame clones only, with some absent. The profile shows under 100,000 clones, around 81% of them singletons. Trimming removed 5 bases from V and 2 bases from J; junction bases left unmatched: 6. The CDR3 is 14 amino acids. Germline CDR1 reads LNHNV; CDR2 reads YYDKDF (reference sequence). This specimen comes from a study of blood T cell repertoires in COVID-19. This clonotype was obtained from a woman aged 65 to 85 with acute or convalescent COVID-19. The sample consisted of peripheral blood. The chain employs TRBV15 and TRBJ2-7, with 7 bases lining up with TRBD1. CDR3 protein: CATSARQGTYEQYF. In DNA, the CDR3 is TGTGCCACCAGCGCCCGACAGGGAACCTACGAGCAGTACTTC.